This T cell receptor (beta chain) was sequenced during a study of blood T cells in healthy people across ages. Primers used in a second PCR of roughly 7 to 12 cycles were a sample-barcoded 5' primer and a J-beta primer mix. A single record per CDR3 protein comes from TCRdb applying MiXCR to the 5' RACE reads. The data hold 700,000 or so distinct CDR3 sequences, with less than 45% observed a single time. CDR1 is MGHDK, CDR2 SYGVNS, per germline. The CDR3 sequence is 14 residues long. V was pared by 4 bases and J by 0 bases, with 3 bases of the junction left unmatched. This clonotype turned up a few times.

The chain carries TRBV25-1 and TRBJ2-7, with 7 bases matching TRBD1. The clonotype was recovered from a man aged 80 or over in good health. The sequenced material came from blood. The CDR3 loop is CASSGAGGSYEQYF. As DNA, the CDR3 is TGTGCCAGCAGTGGGGCAGGGGGCTCCTACGAGCAGTACTTC.